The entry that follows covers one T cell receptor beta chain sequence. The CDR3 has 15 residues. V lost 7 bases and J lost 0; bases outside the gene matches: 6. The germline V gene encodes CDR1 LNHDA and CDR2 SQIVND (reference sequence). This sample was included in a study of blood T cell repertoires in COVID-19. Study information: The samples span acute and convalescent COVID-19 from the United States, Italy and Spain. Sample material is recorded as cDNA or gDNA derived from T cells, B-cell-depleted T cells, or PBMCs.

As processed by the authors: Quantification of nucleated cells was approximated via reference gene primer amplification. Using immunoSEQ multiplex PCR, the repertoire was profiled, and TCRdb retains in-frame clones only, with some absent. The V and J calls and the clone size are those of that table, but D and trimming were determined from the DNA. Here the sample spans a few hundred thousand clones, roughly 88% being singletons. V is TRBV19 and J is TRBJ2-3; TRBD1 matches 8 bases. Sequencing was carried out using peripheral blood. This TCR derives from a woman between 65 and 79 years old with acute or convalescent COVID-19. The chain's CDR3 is CASTPTGESTDTQYF. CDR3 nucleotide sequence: TGTGCCAGTACTCCGACAGGGGAAAGCACAGATACGCAGTATTTT.